This entry is about one T cell receptor (beta chain). This clone's antigen is unknown. One base away there is no much larger clone; base qualities are not given. The data originate from a study of blood T cell repertoires in COVID-19 (dated by TCRdb to 2018 to 2020). Some background on the complete study: Samples from collaborators originated in the United States, Italy and Spain and spanned both the acute and convalescent phases of COVID-19. HLA class I and class II types, where available, came from metadata supplied by the sample provider rather than from assay-based typing. Sample metadata almost always included a de-identified subject ID, COVID-19 status, age in years and sex. The prospective study material was composed of cDNA or gDNA derived from T cells, B-cell-depleted T cells, or PBMCs. The samples were drawn from two sources: the first 160 participants of the ongoing ImmuneRACE study, and 950 to 1,500 subjects contributed by 6 global collaborators. Subjects who had been exposed to COVID-19, were actively infected with it, or had recovered from it provided the deeply sampled blood TCRbeta repertoires that made up the dataset. A freely available public database, intended as a resource for researchers studying the immune response to SARS-CoV-2, is where the repertoires were released.

One collaborating source in Seattle enrolled patients while the patients were actively infected and followed the patients over time throughout the course of disease. Each collaborating institution followed its own protocols to collect whole blood in K2EDTA tubes. For TCRbeta analysis, collaborators shipped samples as frozen whole blood, isolated PBMCs, or DNA extracted from either of those sample types. TCRbeta CDR3 regions were amplified from genomic DNA by means of the immunoSEQ Assay, a bias-controlled multiplex PCR. As for the authors' bioinformatics: The number of nucleated cells in each sample was estimated from the amplification of reference gene primers within the assay. Sequence reads were collapsed and filtered to measure the absolute abundance of every unique TCRbeta CDR3 rearrangement. For each sample, productive Simpson clonality was calculated as the square root of Simpson's diversity index over productive rearrangements. TCRdb obtained this table from immuneACCESS and retained in-frame rearrangements with V and J assigned. These tables miss some clones; where compared with another copy, unresolved V genes account for less than half of the shortfall, and the remainder is unexplained. The V and J calls and clone size were taken over from that table, and D and trimming were inferred from the DNA. The sample table holds 85,000 to 100,000 clones, of which just over 85% were seen once. Of the sample, around 2.1% falls within the top ten clones.

Summary of the overall study and its limitations: How much clinical and demographic metadata was included differed by source and by participant, and the metadata was provided uncurated.

As encoded in the germline V gene (reference sequence), CDR1 is SGHKS while CDR2 is YYEKEE. The CDR3 holds 13 amino acids from the cysteine to the phenylalanine. The entry retains the CDR3 DNA only, 39 bases that are in frame from base 1. Relative to germline, V is 3 bases shorter and J is 6 bases shorter, with 10 bases between their ends. The clonotype originates from a man aged 45-65 years with COVID-19, enrolled during active disease. Recombination linked TRBV5-5 to TRBJ2-4, and TRBD1 may be the D gene, going by 5 matching bases. Input material: peripheral blood. The CDR3 loop reads CASSSDSRNIQYF. The nucleotide sequence is given as TGTGCCAGCAGCTCAGACAGTAGAAACATTCAGTACTTC.